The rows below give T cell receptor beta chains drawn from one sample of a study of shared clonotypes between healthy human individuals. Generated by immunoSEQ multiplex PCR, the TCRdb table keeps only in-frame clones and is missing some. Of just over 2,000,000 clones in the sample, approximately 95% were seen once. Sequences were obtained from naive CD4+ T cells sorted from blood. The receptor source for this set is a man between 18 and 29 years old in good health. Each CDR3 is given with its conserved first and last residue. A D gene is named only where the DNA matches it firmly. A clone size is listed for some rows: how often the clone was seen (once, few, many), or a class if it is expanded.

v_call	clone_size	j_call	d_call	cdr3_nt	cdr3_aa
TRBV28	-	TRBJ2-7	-	TGTGCCAGCAGGGGGGGGACATTGAGCTCCTACGAGCAGTACTTC	CASRGGTLSSYEQYF
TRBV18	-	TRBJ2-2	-	TGTGCCAGCTCAAATGGGAACACCGGGGAGCTGTTTTTT	CASSNGNTGELFF
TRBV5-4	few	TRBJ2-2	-	TGTGCCAGCAGCAGGGACACCGGGGAGCTGTTTTTT	CASSRDTGELFF
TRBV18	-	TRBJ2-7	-	TGTGCCAGCTCACCACCCAGAACCTACGAGCAGTACTTC	CASSPPRTYEQYF
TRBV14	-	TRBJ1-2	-	TGTGCCAGCAGTCGCGTGGGAGGCTATGGCTACACCTTC	CASSRVGGYGYTF
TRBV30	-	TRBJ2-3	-	TGTGCCTGGAGTTATTCGGGGGACACAGATACGCAGTATTTT	CAWSYSGDTDTQYF
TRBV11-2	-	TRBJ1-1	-	TGTGCCAGCAGCGTACCTCCTCTCAAACCTGAAGCTTTCTTT	CASSVPPLKPEAFF
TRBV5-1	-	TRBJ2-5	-	TGCGCCAGCAGCTTGTCAGGGAATCAAGAGACCCAGTACTTC	CASSLSGNQETQYF
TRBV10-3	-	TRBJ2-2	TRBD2	TGTGCCATTTCGGCGGGGGGCAATAACGGGGAGCTGTTTTTT	CAISAGGNNGELFF
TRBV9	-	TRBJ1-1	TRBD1	TGTGCCAGCAGCCGAGGAGGGACAGGGGGTTTCGCTGAAGCTTTCTTT	CASSRGGTGGFAEAFF
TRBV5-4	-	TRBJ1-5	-	TGTGCCAGCAGCTTGGACAGGCCCCGAAATCAGCCCCAGCATTTT	CASSLDRPRNQPQHF
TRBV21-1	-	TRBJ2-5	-	TGTGCCAGCGCTTCCGTGGGTTCTCCAAGGGGAGAGACCCAGTACTTC	CASASVGSPRGETQYF
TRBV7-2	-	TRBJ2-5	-	TGTGCCAGCAGCTTAGCAGGGGTCGGGAAGACCCAGTACTTC	CASSLAGVGKTQYF
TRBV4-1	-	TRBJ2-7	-	TGCGCCAGCAGCCAACAAGCAATACCATCCGAGCAGTACTTC	CASSQQAIPSEQYF
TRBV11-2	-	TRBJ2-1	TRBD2	TGTGCCAGCGACCGCATCGGCGGGGGGGGCGGAGTTGAGCAGTTCTTC	CASDRIGGGGGVEQFF
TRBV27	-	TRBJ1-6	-	TGTGCCAGCTGGCTCGGCTCCTATAATTCACCCCTCCACTTT	CASWLGSYNSPLHF
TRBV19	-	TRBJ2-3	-	TGTGCCAGTAGTATGGGGAGCGGAAGCACAGATACGCAGTATTTT	CASSMGSGSTDTQYF
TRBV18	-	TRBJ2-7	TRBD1	TGTGCCAGCTCAGCAGGACAGGGGACCACCTACGAGCAGTACTTC	CASSAGQGTTYEQYF
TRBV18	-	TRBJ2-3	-	TGTGCCAGCTCACCATTGGCAGATACGCAGTATTTT	CASSPLADTQYF
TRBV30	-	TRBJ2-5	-	TGTGCCTGGAGCCGGAGGAAAGAGACCCAGTACTTC	CAWSRRKETQYF
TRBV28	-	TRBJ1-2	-	TGTGCCACCAGTTTGGTGGGGCGCCTTCTTGACTATGGCTACACCTTC	CATSLVGRLLDYGYTF
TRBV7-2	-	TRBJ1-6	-	TGTGCCAGCGGCGAGGGCAGTAGCTCCTATAATTCACCCCTCCACTTT	CASGEGSSSYNSPLHF
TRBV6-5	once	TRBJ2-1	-	TGTGCCAGCAGTTACCGGGCAGGGGGGTCCTACAATGAGCAGTTCTTC	CASSYRAGGSYNEQFF
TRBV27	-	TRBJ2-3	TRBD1	TGTGCCAGCAGTTTAATTGGGACAGGGGGATGGTCAGATACGCAGTATTTT	CASSLIGTGGWSDTQYF
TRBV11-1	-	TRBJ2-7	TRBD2	TGTGCCAGCACCGCTAGCGGGGGGAACTCCTACGAGCAGTACTTC	CASTASGGNSYEQYF
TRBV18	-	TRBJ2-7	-	TGTGCCAGCTCACCAGGGGCGGGCGTCGGCGAGCAGTACTTC	CASSPGAGVGEQYF
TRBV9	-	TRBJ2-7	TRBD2	TGTGCCAGCAGCGCCACTAGCGGGAGTTCTTACGAGCAGTACTTC	CASSATSGSSYEQYF
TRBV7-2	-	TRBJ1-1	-	TGTGCCAGCAGCTTAGGACCATTGAACACTGAAGCTTTCTTT	CASSLGPLNTEAFF
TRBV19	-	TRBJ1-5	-	TGTGCCAGTGGGAGGACGGGATATCAGCCCCAGCATTTT	CASGRTGYQPQHF
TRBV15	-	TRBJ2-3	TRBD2	TGTGCCACCAGCAGGGCGGGACTAGCGGAGAACACAGATACGCAGTATTTT	CATSRAGLAENTDTQYF
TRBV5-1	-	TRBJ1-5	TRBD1	TGCGCCAGCAGCGGTACAGGGGAAGGGCCCCAGCATTTT	CASSGTGEGPQHF
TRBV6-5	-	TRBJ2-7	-	TGTGCCAGCAGCAGTCCGGGAGTCTACGAGCAGTACTTC	CASSSPGVYEQYF
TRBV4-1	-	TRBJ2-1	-	TGCGCCAGCAGCTCTCTTGAGGGGTTGCAGAATGAGCAGTTCTTC	CASSSLEGLQNEQFF
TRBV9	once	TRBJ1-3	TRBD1	TGTGCCAGCAGCCTCCGGACAGGAGCGGGAAACACCATATATTTT	CASSLRTGAGNTIYF
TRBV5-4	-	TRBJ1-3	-	TGTGCCAGCAGCACGGGGGGGGTTTCTGTTGGAAACACCATATATTTT	CASSTGGVSVGNTIYF
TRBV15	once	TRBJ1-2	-	TGTGCCACCAGCATAGGCCGGGACACGGGGGGCTACACCTTC	CATSIGRDTGGYTF
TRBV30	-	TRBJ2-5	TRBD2	TGTGCCTGGAGTGGACTAGCGGGAGGGTACGCCAGGGAGACCCAGTACTTC	CAWSGLAGGYARETQYF
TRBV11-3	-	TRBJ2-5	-	TGTGCCAGCAGCTCCGGGGCCCAAGAGACCCAGTACTTC	CASSSGAQETQYF
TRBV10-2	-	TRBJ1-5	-	TGCGCCAGCAGTGAGATGCAATCTAATCAGCCCCAGCATTTT	CASSEMQSNQPQHF
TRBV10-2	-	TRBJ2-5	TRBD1	TGCGCCACGAGGGACAGGGGGTTTCAAGAGACCCAGTACTTC	CATRDRGFQETQYF
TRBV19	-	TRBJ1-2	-	TGTGCCAGTAACGGGGGAAGCCTTGGGTATGGCTACACCTTC	CASNGGSLGYGYTF
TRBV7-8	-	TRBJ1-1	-	TGTGCCAGCAGCTTAAACCGGGGCGCGGACACTGAAGCTTTCTTT	CASSLNRGADTEAFF
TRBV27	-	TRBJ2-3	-	TGTGCCAGCATACCAACCGGGGGGCGTCTGGTTGTAACAGATACGCAGTATTTT	CASIPTGGRLVVTDTQYF
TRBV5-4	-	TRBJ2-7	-	TGTGCCAGCAGCCTGCCGGGACCCCTGAATGCTTACGAGCAGTACTTC	CASSLPGPLNAYEQYF
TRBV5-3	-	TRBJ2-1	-	TGTGCCAGAAGCTTGGTTATAAAGGCTAACAATGAGCAGTTCTTC	CARSLVIKANNEQFF